These T cell receptor beta chains were read from a single sample in a study of cytomegalovirus exposure and HLA in healthy donors. Sequencing used immunoSEQ multiplex PCR; TCRdb keeps in-frame clones, though not all of them. The listing records 150,000 to 200,000 clones. Sequenced sample: PBMCs. The receptors were gathered from a woman in her late teens or twenties in good health and CMV-seropositive. The CDR3 runs from the conserved cysteine through the conserved F or W. D genes are given only for firm matches.

>TRBV6-5|TRBJ2-7|TRBD1
TGTGCCAGCAGTTACGAATCGACAGGGTTGAACGAGCAGTACTTC
CASSYESTGLNEQYF
>TRBV7-9|TRBJ1-4|TRBD1
TGTGCCAGCAGCTTTGGAGACAGGGGGCAAGATGAAAAACTGTTTTTT
CASSFGDRGQDEKLFF
>TRBV2|TRBJ2-3|NA
TGTGCCAGCAGTCTGACAGATACGCAGTATTTT
CASSLTDTQYF
>TRBV5-1|TRBJ2-3|NA
TGCGCCAGCAGCTTCGGGAGCGGGGGTCCAGGGGGTACGCAGTATTTT
CASSFGSGGPGGTQYF
>TRBV5-1|TRBJ2-2|TRBD2
TGCGCCAGCAGGCCTCGGGGGGGGACGAACACCGGGGAGCTGTTTTTT
CASRPRGGTNTGELFF
>TRBV19|TRBJ2-6|TRBD1
TGTGCCAGTAGTTTAGGACCGGGGACAGTCTACTCTGGGGCCAACGTCCTGACTTTC
CASSLGPGTVYSGANVLTF
>TRBV2|TRBJ1-5|TRBD1
TGTGCCAGCAGTGCCCGGACAGGGATTAATAAGCCCCAGCATTTT
CASSARTGINKPQHF
>TRBV4-1|TRBJ1-1|TRBD1
TGCGCCAGCAGCCAATTGGGCCAGGGGGTTGGAGCTTTCTTT
CASSQLGQGVGAFF
>TRBV30|TRBJ1-2|NA
TGTGCCTGGAGCCATCGGGGGGCAGGAGACAGACCCGGAACATTCTATGGCTACACCTTC
CAWSHRGAGDRPGTFYGYTF
>TRBV7-9|TRBJ1-4|TRBD1
TGTGCCAGCAGCTTCGACACAGGGGCAACTAATGAAAAACTGTTTTTT
CASSFDTGATNEKLFF
>TRBV19|TRBJ1-3|NA
TGTGCCAGTAGTTTCGCGGGAACCTCTCCTGGAAACACCATATATTTT
CASSFAGTSPGNTIYF
>TRBV5-1|TRBJ1-1|TRBD1
TGCGCCAGCAGCTTGGCTACAGGGGGGAGCACTGAAGCTTTCTTT
CASSLATGGSTEAFF
>TRBV6-8|TRBJ1-6|TRBD1
TGTGCCAGCAGCCACCGGGACAGACCCAATAATTCACCCCTCCACTTT
CASSHRDRPNNSPLHF
>TRBV6-5|TRBJ2-7|TRBD1
TGTGCCAGCAACGTTGCGCAGGGGGCAGGGGAGCAGTACTTC
CASNVAQGAGEQYF
>TRBV6-1|TRBJ1-4|TRBD1
TGTGCCAGCAGACGACAGGGATTGGTTGAAAAACTGTTTTTT
CASRRQGLVEKLFF
>TRBV6-1|TRBJ2-3|NA
TGTGCCAGCAGTGAATCAGGAACAGATACGCAGTATTTT
CASSESGTDTQYF
>TRBV19|TRBJ1-1|NA
TGTGCCAGTAGTATTGGCCAGAACACTGAAGCTTTCTTT
CASSIGQNTEAFF
>TRBV6-5|TRBJ1-4|TRBD1
TGTGCCAGCAGTTCTTGGGGACAGGGTAATGAAAAACTGTTTTTT
CASSSWGQGNEKLFF
>TRBV9|TRBJ2-5|NA
TGTGCCAGACAGGGCCAAGAGACCCAGTACTTC
CARQGQETQYF
>TRBV6-6|TRBJ2-7|TRBD1
TGTGCCAGCAGTTACTCGGGACAGGCAAGCTCCTACGAGCAGTACTTC
CASSYSGQASSYEQYF
>TRBV5-6|TRBJ2-7|NA
TGTGCCAGCAGCTTCGGGGGTCGCTACGAGCAGTACTTC
CASSFGGRYEQYF
>TRBV5-1|TRBJ2-5|TRBD2
TGCGCCAGCAGCCTACAGACTAGCGGGAGGGGGGAGACCCAGTACTTC
CASSLQTSGRGETQYF
>TRBV2|TRBJ1-5|NA
TGTGCCAGCAGTGAAGCGCGGAACAGGGACGGACAGCCCCAGCATTTT
CASSEARNRDGQPQHF
>TRBV10-3|TRBJ2-7|TRBD1
TGTGCCATCAGTGTAGGGACAGGATCCTACGAGCAGTACTTC
CAISVGTGSYEQYF
>TRBV2|TRBJ2-7|NA
TGTGCCAGCAGTGAAGGGGGCAGGGGATACGAGCAGTACTTC
CASSEGGRGYEQYF
>TRBV27|TRBJ1-1|TRBD1
TGTGCCAGCAGTTTAACAGGGGGGGTGACTGAAGCTTTCTTT
CASSLTGGVTEAFF
>TRBV5-8|TRBJ2-7|NA
TGTGCCAGCAGCTTGTCAGGCAGTTCGACCCGCGAGCAGTACTTC
CASSLSGSSTREQYF
>TRBV7-8|TRBJ2-1|NA
TGTGCCAGCAGCTTCGAGGAGTTCCATGAGCAGTTCTTC
CASSFEEFHEQFF
>TRBV18|TRBJ2-5|TRBD2
TGTGCCAGCTCACCAAGGAGCGGGAGCCAAGAGACCCAGTACTTC
CASSPRSGSQETQYF
>TRBV19|TRBJ2-2|TRBD2
TGTGCCAGTAGGACTAGCGGGGGGGCCTTGGCCGGGGAGCTGTTTTTT
CASRTSGGALAGELFF
>TRBV20-1|TRBJ1-1|NA
TGCAGTGCTACAGGAACGGCTGAAGCTTTCTTT
CSATGTAEAFF
>TRBV7-2|TRBJ2-3|TRBD2
TGTGCCAGCAGCTTAGCGGGGACTAGCGGGAGTAGGGCAGATACGCAGTATTTT
CASSLAGTSGSRADTQYF
>TRBV9|TRBJ2-3|TRBD2
TGTGCCAGCAGCGTAGCTGTCCAGCGGGGGAACACAGATACGCAGTATTTT
CASSVAVQRGNTDTQYF
>TRBV10-3|TRBJ2-5|TRBD2
TGTGCCATCAGTGAGGGGCTAGCGGGAGGTCAAGAGACCCAGTACTTC
CAISEGLAGGQETQYF
>TRBV11-3|TRBJ2-5|NA
TGTGCCAGCAACCGGGACAATCTAGGGGAGACCCAGTACTTC
CASNRDNLGETQYF
>TRBV19|TRBJ1-2|NA
TGTGCCAGTAGACAAGCGACCGGGGGCTATGGCTACACCTTC
CASRQATGGYGYTF
>TRBV13|TRBJ1-2|NA
TGTGCCAGCAGCTTAGCTGGACTGGGGGGGGACCCTGGCTACACCTTC
CASSLAGLGGDPGYTF
>TRBV5-1|TRBJ2-5|TRBD2
TGCGCCAGCAGCTTGGGAGGGACTAGCGGGGGAGAAGAGACCCAGTACTTC
CASSLGGTSGGEETQYF
>TRBV2|TRBJ1-3|TRBD1
TGTGCCAGCAATGGACAGGCTGGAAACACCATATATTTT
CASNGQAGNTIYF
>TRBV11-2|TRBJ2-7|NA
TGTGCCAGCAGTTCTAGTGGGGGGTCCACCTACGAGCAGTACTTC
CASSSSGGSTYEQYF
>TRBV7-2|TRBJ2-3|TRBD2
TGTGCCAGCAGCTTACGACTAGCGGGGGGCGCCACAGATACGCAGTATTTT
CASSLRLAGGATDTQYF
>TRBV10-3|TRBJ1-2|TRBD1
TGTGCCATCAGTGATGGGGACAGGAGGCGTGGAGGCTACACCTTC
CAISDGDRRRGGYTF
>TRBV2|TRBJ1-1|NA
TGTGCCAGCAGTGGGACAGTAATGAACACTGAAGCTTTCTTT
CASSGTVMNTEAFF
>TRBV7-2|TRBJ2-1|TRBD2
TGTGCCAGCAGCTTTCTCGCGGGGGATTTCTACAATGAGCAGTTCTTC
CASSFLAGDFYNEQFF
>TRBV5-1|TRBJ1-1|TRBD1
TGCGCCAGCAGCGCCGGGACAGGGTTACAGAACACTGAAGCTTTCTTT
CASSAGTGLQNTEAFF
>TRBV5-1|TRBJ2-3|TRBD2
TGCGCCAGCAGCCTAAGGACCACTAGCGGGATCGCAGATACGCAGTATTTT
CASSLRTTSGIADTQYF
>TRBV2|TRBJ2-1|TRBD2
TGTGCCAGCACACGGTGGACTAGCGGCCTATACAATGAGCAGTTCTTC
CASTRWTSGLYNEQFF
>TRBV11-3|TRBJ1-1|NA
TGTGCCAGCAGCTTAGTACAGGCGGCAGCTTTCTTT
CASSLVQAAAFF
>TRBV6-5|TRBJ1-6|NA
TGTGCCAGCAGGGCGACCCTTCGGGATTCACCCCTCCACTTT
CASRATLRDSPLHF
>TRBV6-5|TRBJ1-2|TRBD1
TGTGCCAGCAGTAGAGGGACAGGGGACTATGGCTACACCTTC
CASSRGTGDYGYTF
>TRBV5-1|TRBJ2-7|NA
TGCGCCAGCGCGGAATTGTCCGAGCAGTACTTC
CASAELSEQYF
>TRBV5-6|TRBJ2-3|NA
TGTGCCAGCAGCTTGGGGCACACAGATACGCAGTATTTT
CASSLGHTDTQYF
>TRBV7-2|TRBJ2-7|NA
TGTGCCAGCAGCCCCCTAGGGCAGTACTTC
CASSPLGQYF
>TRBV7-9|TRBJ2-5|NA
TGTGCCAGCAGCTTATTGACTGTTCAAGAGACCCAGTACTTC
CASSLLTVQETQYF